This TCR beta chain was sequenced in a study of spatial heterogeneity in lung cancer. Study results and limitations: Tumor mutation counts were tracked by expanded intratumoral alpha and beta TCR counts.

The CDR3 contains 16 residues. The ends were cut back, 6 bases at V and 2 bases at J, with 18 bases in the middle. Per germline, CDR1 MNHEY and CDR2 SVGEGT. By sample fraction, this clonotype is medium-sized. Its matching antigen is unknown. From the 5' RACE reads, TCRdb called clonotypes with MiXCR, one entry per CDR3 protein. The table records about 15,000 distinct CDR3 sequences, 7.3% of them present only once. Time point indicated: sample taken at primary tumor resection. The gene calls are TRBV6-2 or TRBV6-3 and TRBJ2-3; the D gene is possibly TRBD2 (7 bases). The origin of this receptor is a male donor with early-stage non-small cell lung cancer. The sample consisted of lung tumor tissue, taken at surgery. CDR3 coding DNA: TGTGCCAGCAGCCGGATGTTGCGGGGGCTCACAGATACGCAGTATTTT. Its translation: CASSRMLRGLTDTQYF.